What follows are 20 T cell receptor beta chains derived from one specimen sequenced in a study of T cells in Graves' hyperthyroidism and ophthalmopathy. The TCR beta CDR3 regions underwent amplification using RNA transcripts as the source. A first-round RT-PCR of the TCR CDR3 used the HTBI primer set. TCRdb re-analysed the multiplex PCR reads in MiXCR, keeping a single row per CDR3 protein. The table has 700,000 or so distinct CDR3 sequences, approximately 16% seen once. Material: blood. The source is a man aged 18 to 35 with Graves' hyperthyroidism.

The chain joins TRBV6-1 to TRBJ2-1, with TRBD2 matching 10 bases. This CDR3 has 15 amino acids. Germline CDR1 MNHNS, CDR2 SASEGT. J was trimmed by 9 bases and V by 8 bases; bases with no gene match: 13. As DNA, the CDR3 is TGTGCCAGCGCCGTCCTAGCGGGAGACGGTGGTGAGCAGTTCTTC. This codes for CASAVLAGDGGEQFF.

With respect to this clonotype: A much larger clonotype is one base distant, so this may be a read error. CDR3 protein: CASSFNDREFTGAFF. CDR3 DNA: TGTGCCAGCAGTTTTAATGACAGGGAGTTTACTGGAGCTTTCTTT. The V gene is TRBV28, the J gene TRBJ1-1; 7 bases match TRBD1. The CDR3 covers 15 residues. The germline V gene has CDR1 MDHEN and CDR2 SYDVKM.

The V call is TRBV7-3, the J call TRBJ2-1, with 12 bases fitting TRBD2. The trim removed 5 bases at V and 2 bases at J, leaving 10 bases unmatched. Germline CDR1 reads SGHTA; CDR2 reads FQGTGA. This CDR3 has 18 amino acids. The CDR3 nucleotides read TGTGCCAGCAGCCCATTCGGGACTAGCGGGCGTCCCTACAATGAGCAGTTCTTC. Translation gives CASSPFGTSGRPYNEQFF.

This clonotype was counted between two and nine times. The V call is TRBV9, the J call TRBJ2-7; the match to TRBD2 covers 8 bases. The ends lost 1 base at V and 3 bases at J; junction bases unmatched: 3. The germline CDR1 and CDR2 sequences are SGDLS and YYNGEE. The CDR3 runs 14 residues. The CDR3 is CASSVSGRGYEQYF. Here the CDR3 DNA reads TGTGCCAGCAGCGTAAGCGGGAGAGGCTACGAGCAGTACTTC.

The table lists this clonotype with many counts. In DNA, the CDR3 is TGTGCCAGCAGCTCGGGCCCCTCCCAGACCCAGTACTTC. Amino acids: CASSSGPSQTQYF. The J gene is TRBJ2-5, the V gene TRBV7-2; D is unresolved. CDR1 is SGHTA and CDR2 is FQGNSA in the germline V gene. This CDR3 has 13 residues. Trimming took off 4 bases at V and 6 bases at J, with 12 bases between the two ends.

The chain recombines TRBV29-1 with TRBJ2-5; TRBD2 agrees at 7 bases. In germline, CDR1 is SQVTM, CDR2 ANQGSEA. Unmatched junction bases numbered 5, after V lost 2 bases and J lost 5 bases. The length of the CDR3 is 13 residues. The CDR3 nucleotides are TGCAGCGTTGAACGGCGGGAGCAGGAGACCCAGTACTTC. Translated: CSVERREQETQYF.

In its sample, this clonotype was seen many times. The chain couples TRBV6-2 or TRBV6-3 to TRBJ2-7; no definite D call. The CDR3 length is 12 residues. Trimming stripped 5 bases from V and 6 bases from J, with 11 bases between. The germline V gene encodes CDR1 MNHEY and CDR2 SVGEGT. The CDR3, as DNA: TGTGCCAGCAGTAATCCGTTGCGCGAGCAGTACTTC. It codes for CASSNPLREQYF.

The CDR3 sequence: CASSFMTSNSPLHF. CDR3 DNA: TGTGCCAGCAGCTTTATGACCTCTAATTCACCCCTCCACTTT. This sequence joins TRBV7-9 and TRBJ1-6; D gene uncertain. This CDR3 contains 14 residues. Trimming left V 3 bases short and J 6 bases short, with 9 bases between. The germline V gene encodes CDR1 SEHNR and CDR2 FQNEAQ (reference sequence).

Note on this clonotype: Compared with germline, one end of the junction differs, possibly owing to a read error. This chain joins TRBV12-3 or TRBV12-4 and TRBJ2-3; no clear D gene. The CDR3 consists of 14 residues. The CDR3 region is CASSLGENTDRQYF. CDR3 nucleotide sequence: TGTGCCAGCAGTTTAGGAGAGAACACAGATAGGCAGTATTTT.

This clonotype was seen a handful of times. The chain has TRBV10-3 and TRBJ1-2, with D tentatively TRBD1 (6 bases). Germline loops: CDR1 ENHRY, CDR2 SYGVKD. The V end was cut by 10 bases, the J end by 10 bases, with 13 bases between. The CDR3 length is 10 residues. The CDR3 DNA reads TGTGCCACCCTTGGACAGCTCTACACCTTC. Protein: CATLGQLYTF.

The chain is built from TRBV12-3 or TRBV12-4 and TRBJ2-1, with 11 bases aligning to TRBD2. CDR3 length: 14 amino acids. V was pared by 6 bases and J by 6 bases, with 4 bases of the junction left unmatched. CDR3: CASSEGLAANEQFF. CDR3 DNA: TGTGCCAGCAGCGAGGGACTAGCGGCCAATGAGCAGTTCTTC.

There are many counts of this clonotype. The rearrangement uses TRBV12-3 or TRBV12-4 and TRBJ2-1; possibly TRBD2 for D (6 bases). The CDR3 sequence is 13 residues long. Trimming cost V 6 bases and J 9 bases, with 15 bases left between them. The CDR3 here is CASSLLHGGEQFF. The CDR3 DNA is TGTGCCAGCAGCCTCCTACACGGGGGTGAGCAGTTCTTC.

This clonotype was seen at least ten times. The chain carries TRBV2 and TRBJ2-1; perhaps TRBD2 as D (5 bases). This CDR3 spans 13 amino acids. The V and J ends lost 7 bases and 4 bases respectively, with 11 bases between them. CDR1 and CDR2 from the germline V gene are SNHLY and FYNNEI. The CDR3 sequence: CASTTGIYNEQFF. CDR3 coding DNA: TGTGCCAGCACCACGGGAATTTACAATGAGCAGTTCTTC.

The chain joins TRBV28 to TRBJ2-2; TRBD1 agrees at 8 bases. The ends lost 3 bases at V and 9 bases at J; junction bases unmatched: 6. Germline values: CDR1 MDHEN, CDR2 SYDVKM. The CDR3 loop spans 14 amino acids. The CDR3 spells CASSLGRGRRELFF. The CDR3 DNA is TGTGCCAGCAGTTTGGGCAGGGGGCGCAGGGAGCTGTTTTTT.

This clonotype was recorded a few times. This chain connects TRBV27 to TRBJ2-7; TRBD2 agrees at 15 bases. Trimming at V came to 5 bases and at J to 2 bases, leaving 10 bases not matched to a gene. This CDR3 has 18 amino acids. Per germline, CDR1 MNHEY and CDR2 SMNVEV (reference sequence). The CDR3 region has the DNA TGTGCCAGCAGTATCCTGTCGGGACTAGCGGGGGGACCCTACGAGCAGTACTTC. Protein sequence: CASSILSGLAGGPYEQYF.

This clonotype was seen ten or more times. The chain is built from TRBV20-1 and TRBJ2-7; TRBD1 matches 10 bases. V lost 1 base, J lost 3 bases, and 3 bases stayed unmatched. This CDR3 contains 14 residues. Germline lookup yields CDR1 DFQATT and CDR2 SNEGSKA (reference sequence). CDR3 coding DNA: TGCAGTGCTAGAGGGACAGGGGGGGACTACGAGCAGTACTTC. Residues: CSARGTGGDYEQYF.

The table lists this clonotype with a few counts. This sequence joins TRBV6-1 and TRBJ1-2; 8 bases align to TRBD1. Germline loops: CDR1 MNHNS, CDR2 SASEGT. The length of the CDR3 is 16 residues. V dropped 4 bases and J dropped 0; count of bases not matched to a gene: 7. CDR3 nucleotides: TGTGCCAGCAGTGCCCGGGACAGGAAGTCTAACTATGGCTACACCTTC. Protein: CASSARDRKSNYGYTF.

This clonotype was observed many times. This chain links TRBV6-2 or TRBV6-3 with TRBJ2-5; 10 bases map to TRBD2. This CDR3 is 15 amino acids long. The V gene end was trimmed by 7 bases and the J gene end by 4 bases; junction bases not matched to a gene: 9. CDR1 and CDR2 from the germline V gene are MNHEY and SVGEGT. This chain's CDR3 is CASTLAGVGGETQYF. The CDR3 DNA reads TGTGCCAGCACCCTAGCGGGAGTTGGAGGAGAGACCCAGTACTTC.

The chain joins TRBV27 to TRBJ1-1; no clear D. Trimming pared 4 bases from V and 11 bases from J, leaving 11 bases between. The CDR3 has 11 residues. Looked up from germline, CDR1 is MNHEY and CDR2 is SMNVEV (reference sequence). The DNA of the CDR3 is TGTGCCAGCAGTTCCGGATTTAGTGCTTTCTTT. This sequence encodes CASSSGFSAFF.

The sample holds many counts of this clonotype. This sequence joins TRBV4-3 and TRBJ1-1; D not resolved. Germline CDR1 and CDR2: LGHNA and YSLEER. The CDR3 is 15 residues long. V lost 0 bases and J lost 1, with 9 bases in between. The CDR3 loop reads CASSQETVSNTEAFF. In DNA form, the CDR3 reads TGCGCCAGCAGCCAAGAGACGGTCTCGAACACTGAAGCTTTCTTT.